This T cell receptor beta chain comes out of a study of T cell changes during pregnancy in multiple sclerosis. Some clones are missing from TCRdb's copy, which holds only in-frame ones; the method was immunoSEQ multiplex PCR. The data contain roughly 40,000 clones, approximately 90% of them singletons. V was pared by 7 bases and J by 7 bases, with 14 bases between. CDR1 is MDHEN, CDR2 SYDVKM, per germline. The length of the CDR3 is 13 residues. Source: peripheral blood, taken before pregnancy. The clonotype was recovered from a female donor with multiple sclerosis, enrolled in a pregnancy study. This chain uses TRBV28 with TRBJ1-5; no clear D gene. The CDR3 loop reads CASKIFDGQPQHF. In nucleotides, the CDR3 is TGTGCCAGCAAAATATTTGACGGGCAGCCCCAGCATTTT.